Only one count was recorded for the clone carrying this T cell receptor beta chain. Its antigen is as yet unknown. This specimen belongs to a study of beta chain features in type 1 diabetes. Study-level results: In the patient group, naive, central memory and Treg TCRB repertoires seemed more alike than in the healthy donor group. Reads derived from cDNA could over-represent cells showing high TCR expression.

As every portion of the isolated RNA was reverse transcribed, the sequencing read expressed TCRB transcripts. Naive, central memory and regulatory T cell samples came to a mean of approximately 4 million reads. Clones were read by immunoSEQ multiplex PCR, and TCRdb kept only the in-frame ones, dropping some. The sample lists around 160,000 clones, about 51% occurring once. This clonotype originated in a young man in good health. Sequencing was done on a sample of Tregs from blood.

The CDR3 DNA is TGTGCTAGTGGTTTATCGTGGCAGAGGCCGCAAGCTTTCTTT. Protein sequence: CASGLSWQRPQAFF. J is TRBJ1-1 and V is TRBV12-5; D is undetermined. This CDR3 contains 14 residues. V was trimmed by 3 bases and J by 9 bases, leaving 17 bases between them. Germline CDR1 reads LGHNT; CDR2 reads FRNRAP.